Listed here is a single T cell receptor beta chain. Its antigen is undetermined. The source of the sample is a study of T cells in tuberculosis. Each clinical donor contributed on average around 92,000 T cells from unsorted cryopreserved PBMC. Study-wide points: Shorter CDR3-alpha in active tuberculosis partly drove smaller distances. GMM-specific TCRs were nearer to active tuberculosis alpha repertoires, suggesting expansion. Classification accuracy was approximately 85% (AUROC 0.90) with the GMM-specific repertoire.

Generated by immunoSEQ multiplex PCR, the TCRdb table keeps only in-frame clones and is missing some. Among about 43,000 clones listed, roughly 94% were seen once. The CDR3 sequence is 9 residues long. CDR1 MNHEY and CDR2 SMNVEV come from the germline V gene (reference sequence). The genes are TRBV27 and TRBJ1-2; D unclear. The sample taken for sequencing was PBMCs. The source is a donor aged 5 to 30 with latent tuberculosis or without tuberculosis infection. Some clones in this sample may be carry-over from other donors' samples. The CDR3 region is CGPNYGYTF. In nucleotides, the CDR3 is TGTGGGCCTAACTATGGCTACACCTTC.